Sequencing of this T cell receptor (beta chain) was carried out in a study of CD8 T cells in ankylosing spondylitis. A note on this clonotype: The antigen remains undetermined.

TCRdb fed the 5' RACE reads into MiXCR, producing one record per CDR3 protein. The sample lists fewer than 550,000 distinct CDR3 sequences, 5.3% seen once, with around 3.6% in the top ten. Germline-derived CDR1 and CDR2 are SGHKS and YYEKEE (reference sequence). This CDR3 is 14 amino acids long. Overall study findings and caveats: A motif of roughly eight highly homologous TCR beta variants was seen as apparently characteristic of ankylosing spondylitis blood. Disease-linked clones were found to be CD8+ and relatively rare in peripheral blood. In the blood and synovial fluid of reactive arthritis, some motif variants had been previously reported. Matched ankylosing spondylitis synovial fluid reportedly showed significant enrichment of disease-linked clones.

The clonotype was recovered from a male donor with ankylosing spondylitis. Specimen: blood, either unsorted or a sorted T cell fraction (not recorded which). The rearrangement links TRBV5-5 to TRBJ2-3; no clear D gene. The last part of the DNA fits TRBJ1-5 better; the J call may be wrong. CDR3 amino acids: CASSPGPFSGTQHF. In nucleotides, the CDR3 is TGTGCCAGCAGCCCTGGACCCTTCTCCGGTACGCAGCATTTT.